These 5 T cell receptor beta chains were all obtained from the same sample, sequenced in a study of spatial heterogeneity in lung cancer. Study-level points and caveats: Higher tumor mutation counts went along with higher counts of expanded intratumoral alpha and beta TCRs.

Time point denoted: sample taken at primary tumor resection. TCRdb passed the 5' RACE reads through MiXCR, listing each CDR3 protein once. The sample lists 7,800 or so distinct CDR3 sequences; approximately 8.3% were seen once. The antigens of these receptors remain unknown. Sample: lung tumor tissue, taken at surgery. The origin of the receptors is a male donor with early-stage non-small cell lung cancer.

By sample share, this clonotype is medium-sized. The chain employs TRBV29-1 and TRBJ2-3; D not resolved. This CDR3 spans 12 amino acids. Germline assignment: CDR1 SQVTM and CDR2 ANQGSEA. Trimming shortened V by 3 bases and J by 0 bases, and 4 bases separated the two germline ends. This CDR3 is CSVDPSTDTQYF. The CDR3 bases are TGCAGCGTTGATCCTAGCACAGATACGCAGTATTTT.

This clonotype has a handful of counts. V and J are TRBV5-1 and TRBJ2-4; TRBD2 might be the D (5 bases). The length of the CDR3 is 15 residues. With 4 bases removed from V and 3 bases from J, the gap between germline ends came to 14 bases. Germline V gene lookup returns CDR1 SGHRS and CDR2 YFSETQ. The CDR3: CASSMESGGKNIQYF. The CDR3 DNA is TGCGCCAGCAGCATGGAGAGCGGAGGCAAAAACATTCAGTACTTC. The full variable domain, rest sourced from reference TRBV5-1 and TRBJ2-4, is KAGVTQTPRYLIKTRGQQVTLSCSPISGHRSVSWYQQTPGQGLQFLFEYFSETQRNKGNFPGRFSGRQFSNSRSEMNVSTLELGDSALYLCASSMESGGKNIQYFGAGTRLSVL.

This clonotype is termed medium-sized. In nucleotides, the CDR3 is TGTGCCACCAGTGATCGACGCTCTGGGGCCAACGTCCTGACTTTC. This codes for CATSDRRSGANVLTF. The gene calls are TRBV24-1 and TRBJ2-6; no definite D call. Germline V CDR1 and CDR2: KGHDR, SFDVKD. V dropped 3 bases and J dropped 0 bases, with 5 bases sitting between them. This CDR3 region has 15 residues.

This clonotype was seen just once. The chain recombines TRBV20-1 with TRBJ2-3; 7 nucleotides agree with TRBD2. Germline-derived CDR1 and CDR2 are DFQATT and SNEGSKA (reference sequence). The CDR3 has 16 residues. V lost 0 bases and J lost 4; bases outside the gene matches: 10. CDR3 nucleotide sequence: TGCAGTGCTAGAGACCCCGGGGGGAGTGCCCCAGATACGCAGTATTTT. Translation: CSARDPGGSAPDTQYF.

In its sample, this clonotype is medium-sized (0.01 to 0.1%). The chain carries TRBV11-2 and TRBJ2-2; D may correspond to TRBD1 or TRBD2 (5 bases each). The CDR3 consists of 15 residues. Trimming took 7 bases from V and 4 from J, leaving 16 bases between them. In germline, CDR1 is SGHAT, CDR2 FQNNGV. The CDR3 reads CASTLGTFGTGELFF. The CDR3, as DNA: TGTGCCAGCACCCTCGGGACCTTTGGCACCGGGGAGCTGTTTTTT.